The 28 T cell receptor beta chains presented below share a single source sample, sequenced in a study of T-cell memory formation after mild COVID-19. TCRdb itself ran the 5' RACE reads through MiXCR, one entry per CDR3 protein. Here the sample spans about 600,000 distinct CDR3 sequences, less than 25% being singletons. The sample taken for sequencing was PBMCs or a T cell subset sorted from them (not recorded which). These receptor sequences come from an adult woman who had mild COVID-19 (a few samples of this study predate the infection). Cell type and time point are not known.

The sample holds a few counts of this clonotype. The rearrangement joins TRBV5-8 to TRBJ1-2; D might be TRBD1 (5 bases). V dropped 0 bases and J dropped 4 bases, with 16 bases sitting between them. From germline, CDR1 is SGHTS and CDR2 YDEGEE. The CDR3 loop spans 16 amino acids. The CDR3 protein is CASSLGPNGGPYGYTF. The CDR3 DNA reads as TGTGCCAGCAGCTTGGGACCAAACGGGGGTCCCTATGGCTACACCTTC.

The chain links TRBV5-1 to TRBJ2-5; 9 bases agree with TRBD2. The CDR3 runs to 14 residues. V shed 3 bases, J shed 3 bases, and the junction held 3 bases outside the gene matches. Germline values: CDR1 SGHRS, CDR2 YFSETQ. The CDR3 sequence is CASSSTSGKETQYF. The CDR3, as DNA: TGCGCCAGCAGCTCGACTAGCGGTAAAGAGACCCAGTACTTC. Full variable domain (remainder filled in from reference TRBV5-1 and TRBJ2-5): KAGVTQTPRYLIKTRGQQVTLSCSPISGHRSVSWYQQTPGQGLQFLFEYFSETQRNKGNFPGRFSGRQFSNSRSEMNVSTLELGDSALYLCASSSTSGKETQYFGPGTRLLVL.

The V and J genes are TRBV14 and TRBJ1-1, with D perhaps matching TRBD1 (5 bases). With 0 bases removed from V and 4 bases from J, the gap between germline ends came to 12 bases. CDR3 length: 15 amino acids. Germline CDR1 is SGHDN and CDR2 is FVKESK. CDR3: CASSQDWGIGTEAFF. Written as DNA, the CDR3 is TGTGCCAGCAGCCAAGATTGGGGCATTGGCACTGAAGCTTTCTTT.

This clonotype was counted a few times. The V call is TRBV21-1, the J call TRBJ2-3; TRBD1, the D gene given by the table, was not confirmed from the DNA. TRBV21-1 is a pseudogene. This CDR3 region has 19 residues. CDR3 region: CASSKSAHRDILDTDTQYF. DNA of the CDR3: TGTGCCAGCAGCAAATCTGCCCACCGGGACATCTTGGACACAGATACGCAGTATTTT.

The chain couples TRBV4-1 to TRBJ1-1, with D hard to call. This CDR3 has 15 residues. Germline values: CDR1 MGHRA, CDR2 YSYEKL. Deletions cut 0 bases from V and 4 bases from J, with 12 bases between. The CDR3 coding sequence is TGCGCCAGCAGCCAAGATCCTGGGCGGGGCACTGAAGCTTTCTTT. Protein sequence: CASSQDPGRGTEAFF.

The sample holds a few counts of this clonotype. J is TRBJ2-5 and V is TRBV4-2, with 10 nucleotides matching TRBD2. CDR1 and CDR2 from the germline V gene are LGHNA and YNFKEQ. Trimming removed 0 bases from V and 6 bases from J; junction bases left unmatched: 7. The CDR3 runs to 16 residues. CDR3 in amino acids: CASSQEPSGSPQTQYF. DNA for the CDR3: TGTGCCAGCAGCCAAGAGCCTAGCGGGAGTCCGCAGACCCAGTACTTC.

DNA for the CDR3: TGTGCCAGCAGTCTGACTAGCGGGACCAAAGCCCCGCTAACAGATACGCAGTATTTT. The encoded protein is CASSLTSGTKAPLTDTQYF. The J gene is TRBJ2-3, the V gene TRBV12-3 or TRBV12-4; TRBD2 agrees at 11 bases. Unmatched junction bases numbered 16, after V lost 5 bases and J lost 3 bases. The CDR3 contains 19 residues.

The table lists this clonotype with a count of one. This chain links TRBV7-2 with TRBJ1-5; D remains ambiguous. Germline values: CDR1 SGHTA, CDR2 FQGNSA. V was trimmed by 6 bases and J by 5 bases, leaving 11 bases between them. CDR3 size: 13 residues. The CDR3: CASSTMAYQPQHF. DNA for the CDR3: TGTGCCAGCAGTACCATGGCGTATCAGCCCCAGCATTTT.

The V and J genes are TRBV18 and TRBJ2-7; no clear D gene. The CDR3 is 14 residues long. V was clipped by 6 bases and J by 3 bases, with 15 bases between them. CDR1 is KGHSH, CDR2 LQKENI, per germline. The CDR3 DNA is TGTGCCAGCTCCCTTACCGACCGAGACTACGAGCAGTACTTC. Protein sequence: CASSLTDRDYEQYF. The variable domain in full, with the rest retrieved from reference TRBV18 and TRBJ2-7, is NAGVMQNPRHLVRRRGQEARLRCSPMKGHSHVYWYRQLPEEGLKFMVYLQKENIIDESGMPKERFSAEFPKEGPSILRIQQVVRGDSAAYFCASSLTDRDYEQYFGPGTRLTVT.

The CDR3 sequence: CASSLTGGGGYTF. In nucleotides, the CDR3 is TGCGCCAGCAGCTTGACAGGGGGGGGTGGCTACACCTTC. J is TRBJ1-2 and V is TRBV4-1, with 9 bases fitting TRBD1. Germline V gene lookup returns CDR1 MGHRA and CDR2 YSYEKL. The CDR3 extends over 13 amino acids. After removal of 5 bases from V and 7 bases from J, the junction contained 5 bases not matched to a gene.

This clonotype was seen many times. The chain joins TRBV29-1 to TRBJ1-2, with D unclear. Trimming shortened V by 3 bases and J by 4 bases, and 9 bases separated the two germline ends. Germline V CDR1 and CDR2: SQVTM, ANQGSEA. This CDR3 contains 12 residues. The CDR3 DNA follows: TGCAGCGTTGAGGCAGGCGCCTATGGCTACACCTTC. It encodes CSVEAGAYGYTF.

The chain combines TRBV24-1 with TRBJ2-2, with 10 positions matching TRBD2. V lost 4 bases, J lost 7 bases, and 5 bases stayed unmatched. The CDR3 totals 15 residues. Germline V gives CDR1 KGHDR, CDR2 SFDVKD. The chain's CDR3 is CATSDPSGSGGELFF. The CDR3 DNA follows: TGTGCCACCAGTGACCCTAGCGGGAGCGGCGGGGAGCTGTTTTTT.

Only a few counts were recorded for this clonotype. The CDR3 loop reads CASSFVAGEITDTQYF. The CDR3 DNA reads as TGTGCCAGCAGCTTTGTAGCGGGGGAGATCACAGATACGCAGTATTTT. The rearrangement joins TRBV13 to TRBJ2-3, with TRBD2 matching 9 bases. The CDR3 runs to 16 residues. Germline values: CDR1 PRHDT, CDR2 FYEKMQ (reference sequence). After removal of 3 bases from V and 2 bases from J, the junction contained 6 bases not matched to a gene.

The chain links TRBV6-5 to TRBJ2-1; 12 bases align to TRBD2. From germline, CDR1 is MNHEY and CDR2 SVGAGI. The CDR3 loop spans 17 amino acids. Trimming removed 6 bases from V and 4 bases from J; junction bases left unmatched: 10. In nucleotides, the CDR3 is TGTGCCAGCAGCCCCTCCCTAGCGGGAGGGCCGTACAATGAGCAGTTCTTC. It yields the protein CASSPSLAGGPYNEQFF.

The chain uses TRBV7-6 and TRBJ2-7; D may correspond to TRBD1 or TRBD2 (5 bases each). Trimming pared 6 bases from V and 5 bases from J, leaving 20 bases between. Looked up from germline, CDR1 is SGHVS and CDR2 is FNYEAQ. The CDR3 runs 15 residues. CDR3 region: CASSPPPRLGDEQYF. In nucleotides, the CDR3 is TGTGCCAGCAGTCCTCCGCCGCGACTGGGGGACGAGCAGTACTTC.

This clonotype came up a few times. The CDR3 sequence is CASSLMETVNTEAFF. The CDR3 DNA reads as TGTGCCAGCAGCTTAATGGAGACAGTGAACACTGAAGCTTTCTTT. The chain is built from TRBV5-6 and TRBJ1-1, with D perhaps TRBD1 (5 bases). CDR1 and CDR2 (germline): SGHDT, YYEEEE. V lost 2 bases and J lost 0, with 11 bases in between. CDR3 size: 15 residues.

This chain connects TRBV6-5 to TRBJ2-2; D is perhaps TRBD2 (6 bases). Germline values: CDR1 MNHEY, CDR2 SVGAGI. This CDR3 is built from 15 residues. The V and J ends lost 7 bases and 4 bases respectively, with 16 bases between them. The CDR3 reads CASTASVGSTGELFF. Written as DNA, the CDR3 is TGTGCCAGCACGGCTAGCGTGGGTTCCACCGGGGAGCTGTTTTTT.

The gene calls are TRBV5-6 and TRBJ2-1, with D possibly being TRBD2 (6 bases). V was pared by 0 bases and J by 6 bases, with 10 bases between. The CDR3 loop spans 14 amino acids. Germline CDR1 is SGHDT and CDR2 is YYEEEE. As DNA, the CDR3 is TGTGCCAGCAGCTTGGACGGACTACGCAATGAGCAGTTCTTC. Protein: CASSLDGLRNEQFF.

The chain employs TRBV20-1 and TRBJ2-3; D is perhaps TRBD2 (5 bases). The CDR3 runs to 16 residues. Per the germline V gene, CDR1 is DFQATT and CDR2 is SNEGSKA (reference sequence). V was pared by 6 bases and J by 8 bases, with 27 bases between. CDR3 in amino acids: CSATIPASFTKATQYF. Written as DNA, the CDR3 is TGCAGTGCCACAATCCCGGCTAGCTTCACCAAAGCTACGCAGTATTTT.

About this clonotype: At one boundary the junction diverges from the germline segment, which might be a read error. As DNA, the CDR3 is TGTGCCAGCAGTGAAGCGGTAGGAGGAGAGCTACGCGGCTTC. Translating it yields CASSEAVGGELRGF. This chain joins TRBV2 and TRBJ2-1; a weak D match, TRBD2 (5 bases). Germline CDR1 is SNHLY and CDR2 is FYNNEI. The CDR3 is 14 amino acids.

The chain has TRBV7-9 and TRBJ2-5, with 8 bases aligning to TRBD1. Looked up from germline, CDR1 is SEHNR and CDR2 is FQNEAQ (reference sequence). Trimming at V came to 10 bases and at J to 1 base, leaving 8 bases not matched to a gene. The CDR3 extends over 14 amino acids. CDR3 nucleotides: TGTGCCACCGGTCAGGGGGCGGGCCAAGAGACCCAGTACTTC. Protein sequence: CATGQGAGQETQYF.

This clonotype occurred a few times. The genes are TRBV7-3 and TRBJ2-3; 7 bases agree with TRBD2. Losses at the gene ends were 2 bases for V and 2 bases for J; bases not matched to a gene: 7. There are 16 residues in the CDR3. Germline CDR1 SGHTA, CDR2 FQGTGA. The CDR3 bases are TGTGCCAGCAGCTTAGGGCAGGGACTATACACAGATACGCAGTATTTT. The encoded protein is CASSLGQGLYTDTQYF.

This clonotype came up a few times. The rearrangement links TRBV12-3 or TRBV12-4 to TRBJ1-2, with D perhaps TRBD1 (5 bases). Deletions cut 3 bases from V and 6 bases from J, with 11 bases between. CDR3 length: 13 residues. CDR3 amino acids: CASSLGRAHGYTF. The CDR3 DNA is TGTGCCAGCAGTTTGGGCAGGGCTCATGGCTACACCTTC.

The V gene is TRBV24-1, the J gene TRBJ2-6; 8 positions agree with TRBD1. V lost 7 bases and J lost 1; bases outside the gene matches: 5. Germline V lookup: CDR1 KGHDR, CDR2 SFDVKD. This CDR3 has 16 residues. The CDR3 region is CATSRDRPSGANVLTF. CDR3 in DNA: TGTGCCACCAGCCGGGACAGGCCTTCTGGGGCCAACGTCCTGACTTTC.

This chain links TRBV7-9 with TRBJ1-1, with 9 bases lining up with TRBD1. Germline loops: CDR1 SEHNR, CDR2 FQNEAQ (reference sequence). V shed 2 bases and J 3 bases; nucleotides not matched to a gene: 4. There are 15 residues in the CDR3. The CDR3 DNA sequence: TGTGCCAGCAGCTTATCCCGGGACAGGGACACTGAAGCTTTCTTT. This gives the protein CASSLSRDRDTEAFF.

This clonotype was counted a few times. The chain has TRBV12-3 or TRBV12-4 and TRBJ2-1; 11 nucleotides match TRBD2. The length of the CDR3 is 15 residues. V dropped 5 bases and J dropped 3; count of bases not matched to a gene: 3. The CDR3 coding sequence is TGTGCCAGCAGTCCACTAGCGGGGGTCTACAATGAGCAGTTCTTC. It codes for CASSPLAGVYNEQFF.

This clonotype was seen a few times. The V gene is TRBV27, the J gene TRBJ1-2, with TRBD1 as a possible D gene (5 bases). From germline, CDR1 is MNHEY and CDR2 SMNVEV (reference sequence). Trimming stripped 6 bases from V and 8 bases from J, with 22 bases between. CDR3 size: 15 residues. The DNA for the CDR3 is TGTGCCAGCAGACAACCGGGGGAGGGAAGAGGGGGCTACACCTTC. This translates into CASRQPGEGRGGYTF.

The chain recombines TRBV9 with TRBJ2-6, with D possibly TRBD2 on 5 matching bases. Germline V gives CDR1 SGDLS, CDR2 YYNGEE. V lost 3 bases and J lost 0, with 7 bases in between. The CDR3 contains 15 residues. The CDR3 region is CASSAGDSGANVLTF. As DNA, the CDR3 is TGTGCCAGCAGCGCCGGGGACTCTGGGGCCAACGTCCTGACTTTC.